This T cell receptor beta chain comes out of a study of T cell responses to AZD1222 COVID-19 vaccine. In the case of this clone: What it binds is not known.

Findings and limits, study-wide: Two AZD1222 doses significantly raised spike-specific TCR breadth and depth over controls.

The data were produced by immunoSEQ multiplex PCR, yet TCRdb's version contains in-frame clones alone and is incomplete. The profile covers roughly 99,000 clones, with approximately 90% appearing a single time and roughly 21% taken by the ten largest. This CDR3 spans 13 amino acids. The ends were cut back, 7 bases at V and 2 bases at J, with 11 bases in the middle. The chain joins TRBV12-3 or TRBV12-4 to TRBJ1-1; no firm D call. The TCR was taken from an adult in good health. The material was peripheral blood, obtained on day 0 of AZD1222 vaccination. The CDR3 nucleotides read TGTGCCAGCACGACCAAAGACAACACTGAAGCTTTCTTT. This sequence encodes CASTTKDNTEAFF.